The clone carrying this T cell receptor (beta chain) was found a few times. Its antigen is still unknown. This CDR3 has 14 amino acids. Germline-derived CDR1 and CDR2 are KGHSH and LQKENI. V gave up 2 bases and J gave up 7 bases, with 11 bases separating them. This sample was taken from a study of beta chain features in type 1 diabetes. General study findings and limits: Patients' naive, central memory and Treg TCRB repertoires seemed closer to one another than those of healthy donors. Within each of all four CD4+ subsets, Type 1 diabetes patients had TCRB CDR3s that were moderately but significantly shorter.

The entirety of the isolated RNA underwent reverse transcription, so expressed TCRB transcripts were sequenced. The repertoire was sequenced with immunoSEQ multiplex PCR; TCRdb's copy has only in-frame clones and lacks some. This table holds about 300,000 clones, roughly 13% found once. The sample was naive CD4+ T cells from blood. V gene TRBV18 combines with J gene TRBJ2-2; the D gene is possibly TRBD2 (5 bases). The receptor was derived from a woman aged 18-30 years with type 1 diabetes. CDR3 sequence reads: CASSPEGESGELFF. The CDR3 DNA is TGTGCCAGCTCACCAGAGGGCGAAAGCGGGGAGCTGTTTTTT.